The 17 T cell receptor beta chains presented below share a single source sample, sequenced in a study of OX40 agonist ivuxolimab in advanced cancers. Sequenced by immunoSEQ multiplex PCR; TCRdb stores in-frame clones only, minus some. The table has around 95,000 clones, around 93% seen once; the top ten hold 0.5% to 0.65%. Sequenced material: CD4+ or CD8+ T cells sorted from blood, taken in a trial of the OX40 agonist ivuxolimab. The receptors derive from an adult with an advanced solid tumor such as melanoma, head and neck, liver or kidney cancer.

This clone was seen just once. The gene calls are TRBV6-1 and TRBJ2-1; D gene uncertain. The V gene's germline CDR1 is MNHNS and CDR2 SASEGT. This CDR3 spans 12 amino acids. V was trimmed by 8 bases and J by 0 bases, leaving 5 bases between them. For the CDR3, the DNA is TGTGCCAGCGGGCGCTCCTACAATGAGCAGTTCTTC. Translation gives CASGRSYNEQFF.

The rearrangement uses TRBV12-5 and TRBJ2-2; D may be TRBD2 (6 bases). Deletions cut 6 bases from V and 5 bases from J, with 16 bases between. The CDR3 is 15 residues long. Germline CDR1 LGHNT, CDR2 FRNRAP. CDR3 DNA: TGTGCTAGTGGAAATGGGGCGGGAAAAACCGGGGAGCTGTTTTTT. Amino acid sequence: CASGNGAGKTGELFF.

This chain connects TRBV5-1 to TRBJ2-3, with D possibly matching TRBD2 (6 bases). This CDR3 has 15 amino acids. Germline V gene data show CDR1 as SGHRS and CDR2 as YFSETQ. Trimming removed 3 bases from V and 3 bases from J, with 14 bases in between. This CDR3 reads CASSSNPSETDTQYF. The CDR3 DNA is TGCGCCAGCAGCTCTAACCCTAGCGAGACAGATACGCAGTATTTT.

The chain combines TRBV6-5 with TRBJ1-1, with D tentatively TRBD1 (6 bases). Trimming stripped 6 bases from V and 5 bases from J, with 16 bases between. CDR1 and CDR2 from the germline V gene are MNHEY and SVGAGI. The length of the CDR3 is 14 residues. CDR3: CASSPTGGGTEAFF. The CDR3 DNA is TGTGCCAGCAGCCCAACAGGAGGGGGGACTGAAGCTTTCTTT.

The chain has TRBV11-2 and TRBJ1-4, with no clear D. The CDR3 totals 16 residues. Germline values: CDR1 SGHAT, CDR2 FQNNGV. V gave up 0 bases and J gave up 7 bases, with 15 bases separating them. The CDR3 sequence: CASSLDISRFFEKLFF. CDR3 coding DNA: TGTGCCAGCAGCTTAGATATAAGCCGCTTCTTTGAAAAACTGTTTTTT.

This sequence joins TRBV4-3 and TRBJ2-3; 8 bases map to TRBD2. The CDR3 sequence is 18 residues long. V was clipped by 0 bases and J by 0 bases; unmatched bases: 8. In germline, CDR1 is LGHNA, CDR2 YSLEER. CDR3 coding DNA: TGCGCCAGCAGCCAAGATCGTGCGGGGGGCCCGAGCACAGATACGCAGTATTTT. This translates into CASSQDRAGGPSTDTQYF.

This chain joins TRBV27 and TRBJ2-1; 9 bases are a match to TRBD2. V trimming: 1 base; J trimming: 8 bases; junction bases outside the gene matches: 6. Germline V gene data show CDR1 as MNHEY and CDR2 as SMNVEV (reference sequence). CDR3 size: 15 residues. The CDR3 protein is CASSLFGTSFHEQFF. The CDR3 coding sequence is TGTGCCAGCAGTTTATTTGGGACTAGCTTCCATGAGCAGTTCTTC.

The CDR3 spells CASNPLEGRTEAFF. The CDR3 region has the DNA TGTGCCAGCAACCCTCTTGAGGGGCGGACTGAAGCTTTCTTT. J is TRBJ1-1 and V is TRBV11-2, with D possibly matching TRBD1 (5 bases). This CDR3 comprises 14 residues. The germline gives CDR1 SGHAT, CDR2 FQNNGV. Trimming took 7 bases from V and 5 from J, leaving 17 bases between them.

The rearrangement joins TRBV7-2 to TRBJ1-5; D is uncertain. Germline V CDR1 and CDR2: SGHTA, FQGNSA. The V and J ends lost 5 bases and 1 base respectively, with 9 bases between them. This CDR3 spans 14 amino acids. CDR3 sequence reads: CASSPQRSNQPQHF. CDR3 bases: TGTGCCAGCAGCCCACAGAGGAGCAATCAGCCCCAGCATTTT. The complete variable domain, with remaining parts taken from reference TRBV7-2 and TRBJ1-5, reads GAGVSQSPSNKVTEKGKDVELRCDPISGHTALYWYRQSLGQGLEFLIYFQGNSAPDKSGLPSDRFSAERTGGSVSTLTIQRTQQEDSAVYLCASSPQRSNQPQHFGDGTRLSIL.

The rearrangement links TRBV10-1 to TRBJ1-1; D is uncertain. The CDR3 has 13 residues. Germline CDR1 reads WNHNN; CDR2 reads SYGVQD (reference sequence). Trimming pared 2 bases from V and 3 bases from J, leaving 7 bases between. CDR3 DNA: TGCGCCAGCAGTGAGCAACTAGACACTGAAGCTTTCTTT. Translated, it gives CASSEQLDTEAFF.

This clone was seen a single time. The rearrangement uses TRBV5-4 and TRBJ2-7; 8 bases match TRBD1. Germline lookup yields CDR1 SGHNT and CDR2 YYREEE (reference sequence). V shed 4 bases and J 0 bases; nucleotides not matched to a gene: 6. This CDR3 contains 15 residues. As DNA, the CDR3 is TGTGCCAGCAGCCAACGGACAGGGCCCTCCTACGAGCAGTACTTC. Translated, it gives CASSQRTGPSYEQYF. The full variable domain, with the rest looked up from reference TRBV5-4 and TRBJ2-7, is ETGVTQSPTHLIKTRGQQVTLRCSSQSGHNTVSWYQQALGQGPQFIFQYYREEENGRGNFPPRFSGLQFPNYSSELNVNALELDDSALYLCASSQRTGPSYEQYFGPGTRLTVT.

The chain employs TRBV19 and TRBJ1-4; 7 bases agree with TRBD1. V lost 3 bases and J lost 8; bases outside the gene matches: 9. This CDR3 is built from 15 residues. The germline gives CDR1 LNHDA, CDR2 SQIVND (reference sequence). The CDR3 spells CASSIRGQGEEKLFF. The CDR3 DNA follows: TGTGCCAGTAGTATTCGCGGCCAGGGGGAAGAAAAACTGTTTTTT.

V usage is TRBV11-1 and J usage is TRBJ2-1, with 7 bases identical to TRBD2. V was pared by 3 bases and J by 6 bases, with 5 bases of the junction left unmatched. This CDR3 has 14 residues. Germline CDR1 and CDR2: SGHAT and FQDESV (reference sequence). The CDR3 spells CASSFLAVGNEQFF. CDR3 coding DNA: TGTGCCAGCAGCTTCCTAGCGGTCGGCAATGAGCAGTTCTTC.

The rearrangement joins TRBV5-1 to TRBJ1-5; D is unclear. Germline CDR1 and CDR2: SGHRS and YFSETQ. Trimming removed 0 bases at V and 3 bases at J, with 7 bases between. The CDR3 is made up of 14 amino acids. The CDR3 DNA follows: TGCGCCAGCAGCTTGGAAGGTAACAATCAGCCCCAGCATTTT. Translated: CASSLEGNNQPQHF. The full variable domain, completed using reference TRBV5-1 and TRBJ1-5, is KAGVTQTPRYLIKTRGQQVTLSCSPISGHRSVSWYQQTPGQGLQFLFEYFSETQRNKGNFPGRFSGRQFSNSRSEMNVSTLELGDSALYLCASSLEGNNQPQHFGDGTRLSIL.

This clone was seen just once. V usage is TRBV6-5 and J usage is TRBJ2-7, with D tentatively TRBD1 or TRBD2 (5 bases each). The germline V gene encodes CDR1 MNHEY and CDR2 SVGAGI. There are 13 residues in the CDR3. With 0 bases removed from V and 3 bases from J, the gap between germline ends came to 6 bases. Here the CDR3 reads CASSYSRGYEQYF. The CDR3 nucleotides are TGTGCCAGCAGTTACTCGAGGGGCTACGAGCAGTACTTC.

The V gene is TRBV5-4, the J gene TRBJ1-1; weak D call: TRBD1 (5 bases). This CDR3 contains 12 residues. V was cut by 0 bases and J by 5 bases, with 5 bases left in between. The germline V gene has CDR1 SGHNT and CDR2 YYREEE (reference sequence). CDR3 DNA: TGTGCCAGCAGCTTGGAGGGGACTGAAGCTTTCTTT. This sequence encodes CASSLEGTEAFF.

The chain joins TRBV19 to TRBJ1-2; TRBD1 aligns across 10 bases. The CDR3 consists of 15 residues. V lost 5 bases to trimming and J lost 5 bases; unmatched junction nucleotides: 8. Germline V lookup: CDR1 LNHDA, CDR2 SQIVND (reference sequence). CDR3 protein: CASSRRPGQGYGYTF. CDR3 DNA sequence: TGTGCCAGTAGTCGCCGCCCGGGACAGGGGTATGGCTACACCTTC.